The sequence of this TCR beta chain was determined in a study of technical replicates of blood from a handful of donors. Profiling relied on immunoSEQ multiplex PCR, and the TCRdb table lists in-frame clones only, not all of them. The sample yields over 70,000 clones, just under 97% seen once. The sample taken for sequencing was T cells isolated from PBMCs. The TCR sequence derives from a human donor in good health.

CDR3 residues: CASSGPSGRAYEQYF. CDR3 coding DNA: TGTGCCAGCAGCGGCCCCAGCGGGAGGGCCTACGAGCAGTACTTC. The rearrangement links TRBV7-6 to TRBJ2-7, with 10 bases aligning to TRBD2. With 5 bases clipped from V and 2 bases from J, the junction kept 6 bases outside the gene matches. The CDR3 runs 15 residues. From germline, CDR1 is SGHVS and CDR2 FNYEAQ.